This T cell receptor (beta chain) was identified in a study of breast tumors, draining lymph nodes, adjacent tissues. General study points: Most tumor T cells seemingly derive from lymph node, then expand in tumor. Data only fit, rather than demonstrated, lymph node origin of most tumor T cells. Luminal-like breast cancer showed significantly greater tumor-nontumor repertoire similarity than basal-like breast cancer did.

Note on this clonotype: Its antigen is not known.

Using its own MiXCR run on the multiplex PCR reads, TCRdb lists one record per CDR3 protein. The top ten clones hold roughly 19% of a sample with just under 65,000 distinct CDR3 sequences, less than 60% of them seen once. CDR3 length equals 15 residues. Germline CDR1 SNHLY, CDR2 FYNNEI. V lost 9 bases to trimming and J lost 10 bases; unmatched junction nucleotides: 15. The TCR originated in a female donor with breast cancer. Some clones in this sample may be carry-over from other donors' samples. The source material was breast tumor tissue. The genes are TRBV2 and TRBJ2-1; 10 bases fit TRBD2. In nucleotides, the CDR3 is TGTGCCAGTGCGCGTAGAGGGCTAGCGGGGGTCGAGCAGTTCTTC. Its translation is CASARRGLAGVEQFF.